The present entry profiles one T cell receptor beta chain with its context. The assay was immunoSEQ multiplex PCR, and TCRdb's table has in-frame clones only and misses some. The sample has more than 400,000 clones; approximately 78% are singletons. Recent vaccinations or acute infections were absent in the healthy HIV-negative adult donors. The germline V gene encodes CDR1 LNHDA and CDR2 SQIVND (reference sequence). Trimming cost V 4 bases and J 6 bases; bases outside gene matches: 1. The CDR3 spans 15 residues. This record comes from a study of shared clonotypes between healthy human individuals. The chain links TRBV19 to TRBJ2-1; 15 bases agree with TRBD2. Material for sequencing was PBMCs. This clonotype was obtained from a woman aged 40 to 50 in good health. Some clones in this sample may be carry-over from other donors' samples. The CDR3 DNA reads TGTGCCAGTAGTACGGGACTAGCGGGAGGCAATGAGCAGTTCTTC. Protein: CASSTGLAGGNEQFF.